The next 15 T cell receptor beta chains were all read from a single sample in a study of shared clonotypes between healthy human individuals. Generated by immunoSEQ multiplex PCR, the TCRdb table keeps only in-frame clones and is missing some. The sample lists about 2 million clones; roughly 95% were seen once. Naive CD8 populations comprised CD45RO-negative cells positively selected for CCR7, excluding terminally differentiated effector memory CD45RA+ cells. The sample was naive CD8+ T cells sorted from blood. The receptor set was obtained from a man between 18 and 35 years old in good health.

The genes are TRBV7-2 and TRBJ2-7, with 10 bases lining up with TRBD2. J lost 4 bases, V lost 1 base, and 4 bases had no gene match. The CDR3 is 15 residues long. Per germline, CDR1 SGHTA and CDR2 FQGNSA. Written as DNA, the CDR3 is TGTGCCAGCAGCTTAGGTAGCGGGGGGTCATACGAGCAGTACTTC. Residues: CASSLGSGGSYEQYF.

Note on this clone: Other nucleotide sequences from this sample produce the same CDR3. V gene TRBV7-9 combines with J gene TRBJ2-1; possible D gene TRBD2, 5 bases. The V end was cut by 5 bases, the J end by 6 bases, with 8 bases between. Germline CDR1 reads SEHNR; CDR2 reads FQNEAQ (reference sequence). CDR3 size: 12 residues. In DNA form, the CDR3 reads TGTGCCAGCAGCCTCGGACTCAATGAGCAGTTCTTC. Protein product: CASSLGLNEQFF.

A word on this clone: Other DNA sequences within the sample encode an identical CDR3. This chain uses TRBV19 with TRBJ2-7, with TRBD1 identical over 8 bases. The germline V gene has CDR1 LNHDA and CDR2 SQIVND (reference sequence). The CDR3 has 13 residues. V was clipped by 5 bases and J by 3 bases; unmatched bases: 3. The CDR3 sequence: CASSVGQGYEQYF. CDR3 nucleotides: TGTGCCAGTAGTGTTGGACAGGGCTACGAGCAGTACTTC.

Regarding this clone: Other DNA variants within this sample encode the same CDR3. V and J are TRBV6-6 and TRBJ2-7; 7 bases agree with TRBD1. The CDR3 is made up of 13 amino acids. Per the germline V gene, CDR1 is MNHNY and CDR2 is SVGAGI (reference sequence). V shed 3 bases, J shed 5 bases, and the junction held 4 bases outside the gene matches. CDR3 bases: TGTGCCAGCAGTTATGACAGGGTCCACGAGCAGTACTTC. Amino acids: CASSYDRVHEQYF.

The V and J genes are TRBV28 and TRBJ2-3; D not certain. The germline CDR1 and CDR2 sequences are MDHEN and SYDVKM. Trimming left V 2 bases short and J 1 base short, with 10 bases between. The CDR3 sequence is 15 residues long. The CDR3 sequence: CASSLNKRGTDTQYF. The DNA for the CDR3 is TGTGCCAGCAGTTTAAACAAAAGGGGCACAGATACGCAGTATTTT.

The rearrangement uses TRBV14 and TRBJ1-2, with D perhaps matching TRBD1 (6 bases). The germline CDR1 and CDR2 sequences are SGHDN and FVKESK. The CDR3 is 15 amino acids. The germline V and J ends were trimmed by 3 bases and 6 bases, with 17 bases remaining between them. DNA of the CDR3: TGTGCCAGCAGCCAGTTAATACAGGGTGGTGATGGCTACACCTTC. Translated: CASSQLIQGGDGYTF.

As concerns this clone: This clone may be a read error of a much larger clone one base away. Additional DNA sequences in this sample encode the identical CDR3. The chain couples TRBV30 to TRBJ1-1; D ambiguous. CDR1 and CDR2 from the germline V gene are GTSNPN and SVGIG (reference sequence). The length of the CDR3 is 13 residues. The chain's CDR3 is CAWSRGYYTEAFF. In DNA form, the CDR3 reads TGTGCCTGGAGTCGGGGATATTACACTGAAGCTTTTTTT.

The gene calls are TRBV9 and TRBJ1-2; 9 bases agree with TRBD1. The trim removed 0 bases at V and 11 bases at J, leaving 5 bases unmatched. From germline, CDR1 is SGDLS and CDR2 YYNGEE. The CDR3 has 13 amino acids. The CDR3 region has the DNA TGTGCCAGCAGCGTAGGCGGGACAGGGACTTACACCTTC. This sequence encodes CASSVGGTGTYTF.

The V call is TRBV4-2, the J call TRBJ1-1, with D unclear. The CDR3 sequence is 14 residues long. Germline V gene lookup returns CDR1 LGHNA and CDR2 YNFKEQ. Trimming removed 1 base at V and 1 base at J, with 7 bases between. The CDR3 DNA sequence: TGTGCCAGCAGCCAAGTTGCAGAGAACACTGAAGCTTTCTTT. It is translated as CASSQVAENTEAFF.

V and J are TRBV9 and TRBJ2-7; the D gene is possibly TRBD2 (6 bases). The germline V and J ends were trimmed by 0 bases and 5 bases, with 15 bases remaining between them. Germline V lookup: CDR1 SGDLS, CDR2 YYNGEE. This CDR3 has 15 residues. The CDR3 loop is CASSVDPTSLDEQYF. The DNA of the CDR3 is TGTGCCAGCAGCGTAGATCCGACTAGTCTCGACGAGCAGTACTTC. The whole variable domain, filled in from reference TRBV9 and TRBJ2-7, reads DSGVTQTPKHLITATGQRVTLRCSPRSGDLSVYWYQQSLDQGLQFLIQYYNGEERAKGNILERFSAQQFPDLHSELNLSSLELGDSALYFCASSVDPTSLDEQYFGPGTRLTVT.

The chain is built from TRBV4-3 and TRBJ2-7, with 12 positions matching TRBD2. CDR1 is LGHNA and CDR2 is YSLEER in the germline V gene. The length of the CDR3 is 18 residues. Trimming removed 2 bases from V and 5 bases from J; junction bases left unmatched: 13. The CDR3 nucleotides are TGCGCCAGCAGCCAAAGGGGTTCAAGACTAGCGGGAGACCACGAGCAGTACTTC. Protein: CASSQRGSRLAGDHEQYF.

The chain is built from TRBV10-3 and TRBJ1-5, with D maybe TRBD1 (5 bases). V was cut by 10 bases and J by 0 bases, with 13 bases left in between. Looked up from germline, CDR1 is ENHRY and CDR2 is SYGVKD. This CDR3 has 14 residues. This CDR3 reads CATTTEDSNQPQHF. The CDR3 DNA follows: TGTGCCACCACGACAGAGGATAGCAATCAGCCCCAGCATTTT.

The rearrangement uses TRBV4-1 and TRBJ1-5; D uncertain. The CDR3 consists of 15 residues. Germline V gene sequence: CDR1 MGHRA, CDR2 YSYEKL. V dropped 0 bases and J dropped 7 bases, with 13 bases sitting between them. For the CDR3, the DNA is TGCGCCAGCAGCCAAGATAACGGGGTAGGACAGCCCCAGCATTTT. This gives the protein CASSQDNGVGQPQHF.

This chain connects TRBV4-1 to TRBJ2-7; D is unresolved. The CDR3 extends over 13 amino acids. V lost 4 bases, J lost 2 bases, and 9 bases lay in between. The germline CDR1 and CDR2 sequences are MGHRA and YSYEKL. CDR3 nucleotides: TGCGCCAGCAGCCCAAACCCCCCCTACGAGCAGTACTTC. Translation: CASSPNPPYEQYF.

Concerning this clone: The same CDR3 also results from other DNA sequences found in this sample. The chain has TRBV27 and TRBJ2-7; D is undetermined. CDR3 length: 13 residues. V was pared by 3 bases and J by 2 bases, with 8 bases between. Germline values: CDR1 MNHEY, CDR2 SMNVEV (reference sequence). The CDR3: CASSFGPAYEQYF. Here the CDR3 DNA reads TGTGCCAGCAGTTTCGGCCCTGCCTACGAGCAGTACTTC.